This T cell receptor beta chain was retrieved from a study of regulatory T cells in long-lasting Graves disease. Combining iRepertoire HTBI primers with Arm-PCR of CDR3 regions, the authors built TCR beta libraries. TCRdb redid the calling of the multiplex PCR reads with MiXCR, one entry per CDR3 protein. The sample lists about 500,000 distinct CDR3 sequences, 15% to 20% occurring once. As to time point: newly diagnosed GD, antithyroid drugs for less than 3 months. From RNA extracted from PBMCs, the TCR library was made. The CDR3 sequence is 11 residues long. Trimming took off 5 bases at V and 7 bases at J, with 5 bases between the two ends. This clonotype was seen a few times. This sample also belongs to another study, concerning T cells in Graves' hyperthyroidism and ophthalmopathy. That paper notes: Using the HTBI primer set, a first-round RT-PCR was run on the TCR CDR3. Onset of ophthalmopathy came a median 6.5 months after the model predicted it.

This sequence originates from a man aged 35-49 years with Graves disease. The sequences come from peripheral blood mononuclear cells (PBMCs), collected at new diagnosis, from a patient treated with antithyroid drugs. The chain has TRBV12-3 or TRBV12-4 and TRBJ1-4; D might be TRBD1 (5 bases). Here the CDR3 reads CASSTGEKLFF. DNA of the CDR3: TGTGCCAGCAGTACAGGTGAAAAACTGTTTTTT.